The clone carrying this T cell receptor beta chain was detected once. This sample is drawn from a study of shared clonotypes between healthy human individuals. Profiling relied on immunoSEQ multiplex PCR, and the TCRdb table lists in-frame clones only, not all of them. The sample gives approximately 740,000 clones, 74% of which show up once; about 1.8% is in the top ten. V was shortened by 5 bases and J by 4 bases, with 17 bases between the two germline ends. The CDR3 runs to 15 residues. Germline-derived CDR1 and CDR2 are LNHDA and SQIVND (reference sequence). The clonotype comes from a woman aged 25 to 39 in good health. Sequenced: memory CD4+ T cells sorted from blood. The subset denotes: CD45RA-negative fraction. This chain connects TRBV19 to TRBJ1-2; perhaps TRBD1 as D (5 bases). The CDR3 DNA reads TGTGCCAGTAGTCCGGGCAGGGAGCCCCTCTATGGCTACACCTTC. This translates into CASSPGREPLYGYTF.